Each of the 28 T cell receptor beta chains below was sequenced from the same sample in a study of patients and donors after allogeneic stem cell transplantation. TCRdb re-called the RT-PCR reads with MiXCR, one entry per CDR3 protein. The sample consists of about 200,000 distinct CDR3 sequences, 41% of them appearing once. Sequenced: blood, either unsorted or a sorted T cell fraction (not recorded which). These TCRs come from a human donor who was either an allogeneic HSCT recipient or a stem cell or donor lymphocyte infusion donor (not recorded which). It is not recorded whose cells these are; they may come from a transplant donor.

The rearrangement joins TRBV9 to TRBJ2-3; possibly TRBD2 for D (5 bases). The CDR3 extends over 15 amino acids. Trimming cost V 3 bases and J 4 bases, with 15 bases left between them. Germline V lookup: CDR1 SGDLS, CDR2 YYNGEE. The CDR3 loop reads CASSATSGEADTQYF. The CDR3 nucleotides are TGTGCCAGCAGCGCGACGAGCGGAGAGGCAGATACGCAGTATTTT.

This clonotype came up a few times. The chain employs TRBV12-3 or TRBV12-4 and TRBJ2-5; the D gene is possibly TRBD1 (6 bases). The CDR3 is made up of 14 amino acids. V lost 1 base and J 5 bases, leaving 11 bases between the germline ends. CDR3 in amino acids: CASSLVGGRETQYF. CDR3 nucleotide sequence: TGTGCCAGCAGTTTAGTTGGGGGCCGGGAGACCCAGTACTTC.

This clonotype has a single count. The rearrangement links TRBV4-2 to TRBJ2-1, with D perhaps matching TRBD2 (6 bases). The CDR3 is 18 amino acids. The germline gives CDR1 LGHNA, CDR2 YNFKEQ. The germline V and J ends were trimmed by 0 bases and 6 bases, with 21 bases remaining between them. The CDR3 DNA is TGTGCCAGCAGCCAAGATGCTAGCTTAGCGGCAGAACTCAATGAGCAGTTCTTC. It translates to CASSQDASLAAELNEQFF.

V usage is TRBV13 and J usage is TRBJ2-7; tentatively, D is TRBD1 (5 bases). CDR3 length: 14 amino acids. The V gene lost 2 bases and the J gene lost 2 bases, with 10 bases spanning the gap. Germline values: CDR1 PRHDT, CDR2 FYEKMQ (reference sequence). The CDR3 protein is CASSLSDRPYEQYF. In DNA form, the CDR3 reads TGTGCCAGCAGCTTAAGTGACAGACCCTACGAGCAGTACTTC.

This chain uses TRBV29-1 with TRBJ2-5; no reliable D call. Trimming cost V 0 bases and J 5 bases, with 7 bases left between them. This CDR3 comprises 12 residues. Germline V gives CDR1 SQVTM, CDR2 ANQGSEA. CDR3 DNA: TGCAGCGTTGAAGAGGGGTCGGAGACCCAGTACTTC. Translating it yields CSVEEGSETQYF.

V usage is TRBV28 and J usage is TRBJ2-7; the D call may be TRBD1 or TRBD2 (6 bases each). Germline V gives CDR1 MDHEN, CDR2 SYDVKM. V was clipped by 3 bases and J by 5 bases, with 14 bases between them. The CDR3 is 14 amino acids. Written as DNA, the CDR3 is TGTGCCAGCAGTTTCCCCTGGGGGGCAAACGAGCAGTACTTC. This translates into CASSFPWGANEQYF. Full variable domain (missing parts from reference TRBV28 and TRBJ2-7): DVKVTQSSRYLVKRTGEKVFLECVQDMDHENMFWYRQDPGLGLRLIYFSYDVKMKEKGDIPEGYSVSREKKERFSLILESASTNQTSMYLCASSFPWGANEQYFGPGTRLTVT.

The rearrangement uses TRBV12-5 and TRBJ1-1; a weak D match, TRBD1 (6 bases). Trimming took off 1 base at V and 5 bases at J, with 23 bases between the two ends. CDR1 is LGHNT, CDR2 FRNRAP, per germline. This CDR3 has 18 residues. The CDR3 region has the DNA TGTGCTAGTGGTTTGGCTGGCCCCTTCAGGGGCCCAGGGACTGAAGCTTTCTTT. It codes for CASGLAGPFRGPGTEAFF.

The rearrangement links TRBV24-1 to TRBJ2-1; D is tentatively TRBD1 or TRBD2 (5 bases each). The ends were cut back, 8 bases at V and 8 bases at J, with 15 bases in the middle. CDR1 is KGHDR and CDR2 is SFDVKD in the germline V gene. The CDR3 has 13 residues. CDR3 nucleotide sequence: TGTGCCACCAAGGGGACCGAGGGCGATGAGCAGTTCTTC. Its protein product is CATKGTEGDEQFF.

This clonotype has more than one count but fewer than ten. The chain combines TRBV13 with TRBJ2-7, with a tentative D call TRBD2 (7 bases). Germline-derived CDR1 and CDR2 are PRHDT and FYEKMQ (reference sequence). The V gene lost 5 bases and the J gene lost 0 bases, with 17 bases spanning the gap. The CDR3 runs 16 residues. The CDR3 loop reads CASSPGEGESSYEQYF. The CDR3 coding sequence is TGTGCCAGCAGCCCCGGGGAGGGGGAGTCCTCCTACGAGCAGTACTTC.

This clonotype has more than one count but fewer than ten. The chain uses TRBV9 and TRBJ1-1; D remains unclear. Trimming pared 6 bases from V and 2 bases from J, leaving 11 bases between. The CDR3 is 13 amino acids. Looked up from germline, CDR1 is SGDLS and CDR2 is YYNGEE. CDR3 sequence (DNA): TGTGCCAGCAACCAAGGACTCAACACTGAAGCTTTCTTT. Protein: CASNQGLNTEAFF.

The genes are TRBV20-1 and TRBJ1-5, with D unclear. Germline V gives CDR1 DFQATT, CDR2 SNEGSKA (reference sequence). Between the trimmed V and J ends, which lost 3 bases and 1 base, there was a span of 7 bases. CDR3 length: 13 amino acids. This CDR3 reads CSASPTSNQPQHF. The DNA for the CDR3 is TGCAGTGCTAGTCCGACAAGCAATCAGCCCCAGCATTTT.

V and J are TRBV29-1 and TRBJ2-5; D gene ambiguous. The CDR3 extends over 10 amino acids. V was shortened by 4 bases and J by 4 bases, with 4 bases between the two germline ends. From germline, CDR1 is SQVTM and CDR2 ANQGSEA. The DNA for the CDR3 is TGCAGCGTTGCAAGAGAGACCCAGTACTTC. It encodes CSVARETQYF.

V is TRBV19 and J is TRBJ2-1, with 11 bases lining up with TRBD2. Germline CDR1 is LNHDA and CDR2 is SQIVND (reference sequence). Germline trimming cut 1 base from V and 7 bases from J; bases unmatched to any gene: 0. The CDR3 extends over 14 amino acids. The CDR3 here is CASSIVAGGNEQFF. The CDR3 DNA is TGTGCCAGTAGTATAGTAGCGGGAGGGAATGAGCAGTTCTTC.

The chain links TRBV27 to TRBJ2-1; 8 bases are a match to TRBD2. The CDR3 extends over 14 amino acids. Looked up from germline, CDR1 is MNHEY and CDR2 is SMNVEV (reference sequence). V was clipped by 6 bases and J by 8 bases; unmatched bases: 9. CDR3 sequence (DNA): TGTGCCAGCAGGGGACTAGGTGATTCCGATGAGCAGTTCTTC. Translating it yields CASRGLGDSDEQFF.

This clonotype occurred a few times. The chain links TRBV6-5 to TRBJ1-3; no clear D gene. There are 15 residues in the CDR3. Germline V gene sequence: CDR1 MNHEY, CDR2 SVGAGI. The V and J ends lost 6 bases and 6 bases respectively, with 18 bases between them. The CDR3 sequence is CASSRAGGFANTIYF. In DNA form, the CDR3 reads TGTGCCAGCAGCCGCGCCGGAGGGTTCGCAAACACCATATATTTT.

The chain uses TRBV12-3 or TRBV12-4 and TRBJ1-4, with D tentatively TRBD1 (6 bases). Trimming cost V 2 bases and J 3 bases, with 10 bases left between them. This CDR3 contains 15 residues. The CDR3 spells CASSLKGGPNEKLFF. For the CDR3, the DNA is TGTGCCAGCAGTTTAAAGGGGGGCCCTAATGAAAAACTGTTTTTT.

This clonotype was recorded a few times. CDR3 region: CASSQEGGLFF. CDR3 DNA: TGCGCCAGCAGCCAAGAAGGGGGACTGTTTTTT. The rearrangement uses TRBV4-1 and TRBJ1-4; perhaps TRBD1 as D (6 bases). CDR3 size: 11 residues. From germline, CDR1 is MGHRA and CDR2 YSYEKL. Trimming left V 0 bases short and J 13 bases short, with 6 bases between.

This chain connects TRBV6-1 to TRBJ2-3; tentatively, D is TRBD1 (6 bases). CDR3 length: 15 amino acids. Trimming left V 8 bases short and J 6 bases short, with 21 bases between. Germline V gene sequence: CDR1 MNHNS, CDR2 SASEGT. The CDR3 reads CASGPDSLSWDTQYF. The DNA for the CDR3 is TGTGCCAGCGGGCCGGACAGCCTGTCTTGGGATACGCAGTATTTT.

The chain combines TRBV4-1 with TRBJ2-7; the D call may be TRBD1 or TRBD2 (5 bases each). CDR1 is MGHRA and CDR2 is YSYEKL in the germline V gene. The V gene lost 3 bases and the J gene lost 3 bases, with 21 bases spanning the gap. The CDR3 covers 17 residues. Written as DNA, the CDR3 is TGCGCCAGCAGCCACCTCCTCACCCTCCGGGACGGCTACGAGCAGTACTTC. Amino acids: CASSHLLTLRDGYEQYF.

V gene TRBV6-5 combines with J gene TRBJ2-3; 10 positions match TRBD1. The CDR3 is 14 amino acids. V gave up 11 bases and J gave up 3 bases; unmatched junction bases: 8. CDR1 and CDR2 from the germline V gene are MNHEY and SVGAGI. The chain's CDR3 is CASRQGALTDTQYF. The CDR3 bases are TGTGCCTCTCGACAGGGGGCGTTGACAGATACGCAGTATTTT.

This clonotype was observed a handful of times. This rearrangement joins TRBV7-9 to TRBJ1-4; D gene unclear. V lost 2 bases, J lost 4 bases, and 17 bases lay in between. The length of the CDR3 is 17 residues. Germline lookup yields CDR1 SEHNR and CDR2 FQNEAQ (reference sequence). In nucleotides, the CDR3 is TGTGCCAGCAGCTTAAGAGGGAAGGCGCTCAATAATGAAAAACTGTTTTTT. Translating it yields CASSLRGKALNNEKLFF.

J is TRBJ2-7 and V is TRBV6-6, with a weak D call TRBD2 (6 bases). V lost 5 bases to trimming and J lost 1 base, with 12 bases between them. Per the germline V gene, CDR1 is MNHNY and CDR2 is SVGAGI (reference sequence). The CDR3 is 14 residues long. In DNA form, the CDR3 reads TGTGCCAGCAGTGGCGGGACCCAGTCCTACGAGCAGTACTTC. Protein sequence: CASSGGTQSYEQYF.

V is TRBV6-5 and J is TRBJ1-1, with D tentatively TRBD1 (6 bases). The germline CDR1 and CDR2 sequences are MNHEY and SVGAGI. The ends were cut back, 7 bases at V and 5 bases at J, with 14 bases in the middle. This CDR3 region has 13 residues. The CDR3 spells CASNINRETEAFF. CDR3 nucleotides: TGTGCCAGCAACATTAACAGGGAGACTGAAGCTTTCTTT.

The sample holds a few counts of this clonotype. The J gene is TRBJ2-1, the V gene TRBV11-1; D perhaps matches TRBD2 (5 bases). This CDR3 has 14 amino acids. CDR1 is SGHAT and CDR2 is FQDESV in the germline V gene (reference sequence). V lost 5 bases and J lost 12, with 20 bases in between. The CDR3 reads CASSHDYPGYLQFF. The DNA for the CDR3 is TGTGCCAGCAGCCACGACTACCCGGGATATTTGCAGTTCTTC.

This clonotype appeared a few times. V gene TRBV20-1 combines with J gene TRBJ2-7, with D maybe TRBD1 (6 bases). V dropped 6 bases and J dropped 6 bases, with 9 bases sitting between them. The CDR3 runs 10 residues. Germline V lookup: CDR1 DFQATT, CDR2 SNEGSKA (reference sequence). The CDR3 DNA is TGCAGTGCCACAGGGACCGAGCAGTACTTC. Protein sequence: CSATGTEQYF.

This clonotype was counted between two and nine times. The chain is built from TRBV12-3 or TRBV12-4 and TRBJ2-1, with no clear D. Trimming took off 1 base at V and 5 bases at J, with 9 bases between the two ends. This CDR3 has 14 amino acids. The CDR3 is CASSLDVSHNEQFF. The CDR3 bases are TGTGCCAGCAGTTTAGACGTTTCCCACAATGAGCAGTTCTTC.

The genes are TRBV21-1 and TRBJ1-1. TRBV21-1 is annotated as a pseudogene. This CDR3 has 17 residues. CDR3 sequence reads: CASSKMEPTAGYTEAFF. CDR3 nucleotides: TGTGCCAGCAGCAAGATGGAACCGACTGCGGGATACACTGAAGCTTTCTTT.

CDR3 loop: CATSRGPSNTGELFF. The CDR3 coding sequence is TGTGCCACCAGCAGAGGCCCTAGCAACACCGGGGAGCTGTTTTTT. The V gene is TRBV15, the J gene TRBJ2-2; a weak D match, TRBD2 (5 bases). Germline V lookup: CDR1 LNHNV, CDR2 YYDKDF (reference sequence). Between the trimmed V and J ends, which lost 1 base and 2 bases, there was a span of 8 bases. The CDR3 extends over 15 amino acids. The complete variable domain, with remaining parts taken from reference TRBV15 and TRBJ2-2, reads DAMVIQNPRYQVTQFGKPVTLSCSQTLNHNVMYWYQQKSSQAPKLLFHYYDKDFNNEADTPDNFQSRRPNTSFCFLDIRSPGLGDTAMYLCATSRGPSNTGELFFGEGSRLTVL.